This T cell receptor beta chain was captured by sequencing in a study of blood T cell repertoires in COVID-19 (dated by TCRdb to about 2020). With respect to the entire study: Samples covering the acute and convalescent phases of COVID-19 were provided by collaborators in the United States, Italy and Spain. Nearly every sample came with metadata listing a de-identified subject ID, COVID-19 status, age in years and sex. The dataset comprised deeply sampled blood TCRbeta repertoires from subjects exposed to, actively infected with, or recovered from COVID-19. Samples came from the ongoing ImmuneRACE study (first 160 participants) plus 1,254 subjects from 6 global collaborators. Where HLA class I and class II types were available, the types were taken from metadata supplied by the sample provider, not from assay-based typing. The material from the prospective study consisted of cDNA or gDNA derived from T cells, B-cell-depleted T cells, or PBMCs. The repertoires were released in a freely available public database intended as a resource for research on the immune response to SARS-CoV-2. General study outcomes and caveats: How much clinical and demographic metadata was included differed by source and by participant, and the metadata was provided uncurated.

In regard to this clone: Its specific antigen is unknown. Base-call qualities are not available, and no considerably larger clone is one nucleotide away.

In Seattle, one collaborating source enrolled patients while the infection was active and tracked those patients longitudinally over the course of disease. Whole blood was collected in K2EDTA tubes by collaborating institutions according to the institutions' own protocols. For TCRbeta analysis, collaborators shipped samples in one of three forms: frozen whole blood, isolated PBMCs, or DNA extracted from either of those sample types. CDR1 and CDR2, per the germline V gene, are SGHRS and YFSETQ. V lost 4 bases and J lost 4 bases; the stretch between them is 26 bases long. The CDR3 runs 18 residues from the cysteine to the phenylalanine. The CDR3 DNA has 54 bases and is translated from base 1. TCRbeta CDR3 regions were amplified from genomic DNA by means of the immunoSEQ Assay, a bias-controlled multiplex PCR. The original pipeline was this. The number of nucleated cells in each sample was estimated by amplification of reference gene primers within the assay. Sequence reads were collapsed and filtered to measure the absolute abundance of every unique TCRbeta CDR3 rearrangement. For each sample, productive Simpson clonality was calculated as the square root of Simpson's diversity index across productive rearrangements. TCRdb retrieved this table from immuneACCESS and kept in-frame rearrangements only. Not all clones are present; in checked studies, unresolved V genes account for under half, and no reason is known for the remainder. V, J and clone size derive from that table, while D and trimming were established from the DNA sequence. The sample data list about 260,000 clones, and 80% to 90% of these were observed just once. The ten largest account for 9.5% to 13% of the sample.

This sequence originates from a woman in her seventies with COVID-19, enrolled during active disease. The rearranged segments are TRBV5-1 and TRBJ1-2; tentative D gene TRBD1, with 6 bases matching. Sequenced material: peripheral blood. The nucleotides read TGCGCCAGCAGCCCGAATTTGATGACGGGGGGCGGTGTCTATGGCTACACCTTC. Its protein reads: CASSPNLMTGGGVYGYTF.